This T cell receptor beta chain was observed in a study of siplizumab effects on memory and regulatory T cells (dated by TCRdb to between 2019 and 2020). Concerning the study at large: Across about 8 responder-stimulator pairs, paired mixed lymphocyte reactions were conducted with siplizumab at roughly 0.95 ug/mL and without drug. The study looked at the effect of siplizumab, an anti-CD2 antibody, on alloreactive T-cell subsets in allogeneic mixed lymphocyte reactions made from human PBMCs.

Counted from cysteine to phenylalanine, this CDR3 has 15 amino acids. CDR3 DNA is the only sequence kept; it has 45 bases, read in frame from the first base. The germline V gene supplies CDR1 SGHAT and CDR2 FQNNGV. About this clone: Its antigen is unknown. The record has no base qualities; no much larger clone is one base away.

Libraries were made using the immunoSEQ multiplex PCR assay. The deep sequencing platform assayed some 98,000 TCR templates per sample. Genomic DNA extracted from sorted T cells was used for TCRbeta CDR3 sequencing. For the original study's pipeline: The R programming language was used for clonal analysis of TCRbeta CDR3 data. Alloreactive CD4+ and CD8+ clones were defined by comparing unstimulated samples with post-reaction CFSE-low samples. Regulatory or non-regulatory origin was assigned to alloreactive CD4+ clones by matching of sequences to sorted unstimulated Treg and non-Treg repertoires. Not all clones reach the TCRdb copy of this immuneACCESS table, which keeps in-frame sequences only. Checked studies attribute under half of the gap to unresolved V genes and leave the rest unexplained. D and trimming were read from the DNA, whereas the V and J calls and clone size are those reported in that table. For this sample the table gives 15,000 to 20,000 clones, of which more than 35% were detected only once. The top ten hold roughly 5.3% of the sample.

Mixed lymphocyte reaction cells were cocultured at 37°C for 6 to 7 days. Responder PBMCs were labelled with CFSE and stimulator PBMCs were labelled with Violet Dye, after which the responder and stimulator PBMCs were mixed at a 1:1 ratio. Sorted unstimulated T cells, along with proliferating T cells recovered from mixed lymphocyte reactions, underwent TCRbeta CDR3 sequencing. Fresh whole blood from ten HLA-typed healthy donors was used as the source from which PBMCs were isolated. After the mixed lymphocyte reaction, proliferating CFSE-low responder T cells were FACS-sorted for TCR sequencing. What the research found in general, with its limitations: Siplizumab significantly reduced the cumulative frequency of alloreactive sequences traceable to unstimulated CD4+ memory T cells. Roughly 80-97% of proliferating CD4+ or CD8+ clones could not be assigned a naive or memory phenotype. Because sequences below about 10^-5 frequency were poorly captured, only a minor fraction of alloreactive clones could be mapped to unstimulated subsets. Of the alloreactive CD4+ clones that could be mapped, the Treg-derived share averaged about 70% with siplizumab compared with about 25% in control reactions. Unstimulated naive T cells appeared more diverse than memory T cells, and naive cells seemed to contribute substantially to the alloresponse. Whether proliferating Tregs from siplizumab cultures were suppressive was not functionally confirmed.

This TCR was recovered from a human donor in good health; the cells came from an allogeneic mixed lymphocyte reaction. Sequenced sample: CFSE-low (dividing) CD4+ T cells sorted from an allogeneic mixed lymphocyte reaction. The sequence links TRBV11-2 to TRBJ2-5; the D segment could be TRBD1, given 6 matching bases. The J call is doubtful: the DNA matches TRBJ2-7 better. The nucleotide sequence reads TGTGCCAGCAGTCATCCCCATCAGGGGCGCTACGAGCAGTACTTC. The encoded protein is CASSHPHQGRYEQYF.